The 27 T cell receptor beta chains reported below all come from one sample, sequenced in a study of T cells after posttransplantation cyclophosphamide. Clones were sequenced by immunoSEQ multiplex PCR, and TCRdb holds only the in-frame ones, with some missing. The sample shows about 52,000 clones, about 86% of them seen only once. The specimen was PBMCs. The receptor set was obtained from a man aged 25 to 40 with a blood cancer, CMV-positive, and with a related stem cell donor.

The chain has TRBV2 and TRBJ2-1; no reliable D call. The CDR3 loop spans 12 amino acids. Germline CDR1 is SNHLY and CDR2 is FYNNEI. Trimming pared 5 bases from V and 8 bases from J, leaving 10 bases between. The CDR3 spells CASSYLEYEQFF. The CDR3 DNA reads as TGTGCCAGCAGTTATTTAGAATATGAGCAGTTCTTC.

CDR3 residues: CSVQTVPPREQYF. The DNA for the CDR3 is TGCAGCGTTCAAACAGTGCCCCCTCGGGAGCAGTACTTC. The chain joins TRBV29-1 to TRBJ2-7; D is uncertain. Trimming took off 5 bases at V and 7 bases at J, with 18 bases between the two ends. CDR1 is SQVTM and CDR2 is ANQGSEA in the germline V gene. The CDR3 totals 13 residues.

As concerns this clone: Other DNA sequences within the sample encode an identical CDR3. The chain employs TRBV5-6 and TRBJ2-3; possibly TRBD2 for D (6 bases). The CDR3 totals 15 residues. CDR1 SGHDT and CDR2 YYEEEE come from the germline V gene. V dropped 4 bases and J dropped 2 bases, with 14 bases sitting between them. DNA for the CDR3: TGTGCCAGCAGCCTAGACGGGAGTTCCACAGATACGCAGTATTTT. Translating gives CASSLDGSSTDTQYF.

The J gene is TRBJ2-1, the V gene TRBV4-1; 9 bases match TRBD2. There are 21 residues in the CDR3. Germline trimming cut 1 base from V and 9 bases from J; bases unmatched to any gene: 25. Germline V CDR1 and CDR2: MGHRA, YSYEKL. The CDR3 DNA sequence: TGCGCCAGCAGCCAAGGAGGATTAGGGCTAGCGGGAACAATAAGGGTAGTTGAGCAGTTCTTC. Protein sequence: CASSQGGLGLAGTIRVVEQFF.

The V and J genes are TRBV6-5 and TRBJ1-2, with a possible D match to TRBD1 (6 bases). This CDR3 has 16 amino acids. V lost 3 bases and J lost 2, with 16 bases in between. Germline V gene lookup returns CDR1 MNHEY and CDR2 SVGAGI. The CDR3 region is CASSYGQYTVNYGYTF. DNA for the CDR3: TGTGCCAGCAGTTATGGACAGTACACAGTGAACTATGGCTACACCTTC.

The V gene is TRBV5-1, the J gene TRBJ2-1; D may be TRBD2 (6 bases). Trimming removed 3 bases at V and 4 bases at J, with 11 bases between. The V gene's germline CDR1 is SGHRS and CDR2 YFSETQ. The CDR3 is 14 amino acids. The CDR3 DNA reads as TGCGCCAGCAGCTCTGGGACTCTATACAATGAGCAGTTCTTC. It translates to CASSSGTLYNEQFF.

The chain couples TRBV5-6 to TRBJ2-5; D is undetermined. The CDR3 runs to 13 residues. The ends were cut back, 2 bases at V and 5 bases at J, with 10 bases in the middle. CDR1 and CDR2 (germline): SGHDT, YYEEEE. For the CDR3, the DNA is TGTGCCAGCAGCTTAGCCTCATGGGAGACCCAGTACTTC. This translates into CASSLASWETQYF.

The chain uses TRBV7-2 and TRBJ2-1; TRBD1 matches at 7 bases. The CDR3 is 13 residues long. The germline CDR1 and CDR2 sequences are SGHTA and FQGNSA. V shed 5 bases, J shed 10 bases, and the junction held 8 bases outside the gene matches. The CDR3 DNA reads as TGTGCCAGCAGCGTGGACAGGCGAGGGGAGCAGTTCTTC. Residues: CASSVDRRGEQFF. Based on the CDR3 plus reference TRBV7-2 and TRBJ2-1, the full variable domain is GAGVSQSPSNKVTEKGKDVELRCDPISGHTALYWYRQSLGQGLEFLIYFQGNSAPDKSGLPSDRFSAERTGGSVSTLTIQRTQQEDSAVYLCASSVDRRGEQFFGPGTRLTVL.

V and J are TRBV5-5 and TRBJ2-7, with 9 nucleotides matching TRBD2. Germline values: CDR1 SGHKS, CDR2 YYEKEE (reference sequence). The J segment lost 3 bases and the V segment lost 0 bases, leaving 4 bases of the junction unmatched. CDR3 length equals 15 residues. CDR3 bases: TGTGCCAGCAGCTTGGGGCTAGCGGGACACTACGAGCAGTACTTC. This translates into CASSLGLAGHYEQYF. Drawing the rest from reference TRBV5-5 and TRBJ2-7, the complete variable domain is DAGVTQSPTHLIKTRGQQVTLRCSPISGHKSVSWYQQVLGQGPQFIFQYYEKEERGRGNFPDRFSARQFPNYSSELNVNALLLGDSALYLCASSLGLAGHYEQYFGPGTRLTVT.

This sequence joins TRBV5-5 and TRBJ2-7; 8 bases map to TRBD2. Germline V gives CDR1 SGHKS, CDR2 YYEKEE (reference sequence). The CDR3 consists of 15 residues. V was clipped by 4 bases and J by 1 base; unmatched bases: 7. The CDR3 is CASSPRGGGSYEQYF. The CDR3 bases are TGTGCCAGCAGCCCCCGGGGGGGTGGGTCCTACGAGCAGTACTTC.

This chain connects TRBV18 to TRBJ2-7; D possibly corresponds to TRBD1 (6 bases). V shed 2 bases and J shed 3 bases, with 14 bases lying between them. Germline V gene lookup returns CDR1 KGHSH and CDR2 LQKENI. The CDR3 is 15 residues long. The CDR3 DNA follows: TGTGCCAGCTCACCAGGACAGCAAACTAACTACGAGCAGTACTTC. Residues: CASSPGQQTNYEQYF.

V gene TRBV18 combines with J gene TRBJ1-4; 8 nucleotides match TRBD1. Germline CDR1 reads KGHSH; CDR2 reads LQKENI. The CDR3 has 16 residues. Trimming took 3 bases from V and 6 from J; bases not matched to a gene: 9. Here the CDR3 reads CASSPTTGDDDEKLFF. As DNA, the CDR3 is TGTGCCAGCTCACCGACGACAGGGGATGATGATGAAAAACTGTTTTTT.

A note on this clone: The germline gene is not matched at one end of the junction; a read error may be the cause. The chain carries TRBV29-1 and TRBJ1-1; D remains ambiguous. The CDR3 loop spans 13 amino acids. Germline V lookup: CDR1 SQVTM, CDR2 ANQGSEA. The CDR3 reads CSVEGAGNTEAFF. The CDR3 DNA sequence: TGCAGCGTAGAAGGAGCCGGGAACACTGAAGCTTTCTTT.

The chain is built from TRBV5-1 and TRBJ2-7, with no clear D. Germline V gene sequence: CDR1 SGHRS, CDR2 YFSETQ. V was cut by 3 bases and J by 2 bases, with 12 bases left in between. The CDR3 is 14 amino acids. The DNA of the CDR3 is TGCGCCAGCAGCTCCAACAGATATCCCTACGAGCAGTACTTC. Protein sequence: CASSSNRYPYEQYF. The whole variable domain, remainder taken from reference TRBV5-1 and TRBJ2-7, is KAGVTQTPRYLIKTRGQQVTLSCSPISGHRSVSWYQQTPGQGLQFLFEYFSETQRNKGNFPGRFSGRQFSNSRSEMNVSTLELGDSALYLCASSSNRYPYEQYFGPGTRLTVT.

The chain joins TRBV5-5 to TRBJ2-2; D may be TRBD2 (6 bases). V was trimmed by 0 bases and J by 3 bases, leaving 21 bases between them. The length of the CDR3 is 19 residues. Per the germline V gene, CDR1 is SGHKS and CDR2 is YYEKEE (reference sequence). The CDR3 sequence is CASSLAWLARALDTGELFF. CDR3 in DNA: TGTGCCAGCAGCTTGGCTTGGCTAGCGAGGGCCCTGGACACCGGGGAGCTGTTTTTT.

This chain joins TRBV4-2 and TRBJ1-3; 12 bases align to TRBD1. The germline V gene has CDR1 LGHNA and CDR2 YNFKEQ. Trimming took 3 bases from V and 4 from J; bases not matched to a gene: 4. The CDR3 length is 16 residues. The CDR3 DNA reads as TGTGCCAGCAGCCAGGGACAGGGGGCGTACGGAAACACCATATATTTT. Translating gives CASSQGQGAYGNTIYF.

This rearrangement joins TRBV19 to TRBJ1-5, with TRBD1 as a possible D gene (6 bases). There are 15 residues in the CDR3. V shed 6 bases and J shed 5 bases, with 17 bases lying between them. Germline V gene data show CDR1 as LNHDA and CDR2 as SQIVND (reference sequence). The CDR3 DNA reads TGTGCCAGTAGCCAAGTACAGGGAAGGGATCAGCCCCAGCATTTT. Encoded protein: CASSQVQGRDQPQHF.

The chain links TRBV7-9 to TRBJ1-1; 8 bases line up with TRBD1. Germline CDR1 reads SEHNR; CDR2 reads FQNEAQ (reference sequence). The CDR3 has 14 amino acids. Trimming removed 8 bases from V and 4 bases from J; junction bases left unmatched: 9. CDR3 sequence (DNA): TGTGCCAGCCGACTCCAGGGGGCGGTCACTGAAGCTTTCTTT. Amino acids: CASRLQGAVTEAFF.

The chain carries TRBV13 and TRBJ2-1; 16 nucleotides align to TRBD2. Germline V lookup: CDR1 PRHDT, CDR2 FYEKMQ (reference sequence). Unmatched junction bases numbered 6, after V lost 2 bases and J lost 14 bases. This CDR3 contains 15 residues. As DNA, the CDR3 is TGTGCCAGCAGCTTAATGGGACTAGCGGGAGGGCTAGAGTTCTTC. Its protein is CASSLMGLAGGLEFF.

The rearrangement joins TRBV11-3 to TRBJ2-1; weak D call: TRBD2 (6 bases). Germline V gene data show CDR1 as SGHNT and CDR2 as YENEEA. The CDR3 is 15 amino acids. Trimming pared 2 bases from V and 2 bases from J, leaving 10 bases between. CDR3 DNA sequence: TGTGCCAGCAGCTTACTGGGGGGAACCTACAATGAGCAGTTCTTC. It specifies CASSLLGGTYNEQFF.

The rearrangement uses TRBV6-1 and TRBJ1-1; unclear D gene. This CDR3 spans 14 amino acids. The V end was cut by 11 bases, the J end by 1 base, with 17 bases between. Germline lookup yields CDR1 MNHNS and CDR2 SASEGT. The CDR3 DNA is TGTGCCTCTGGGGAGCGAGGCTGGAACACTGAAGCTTTCTTT. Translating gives CASGERGWNTEAFF.

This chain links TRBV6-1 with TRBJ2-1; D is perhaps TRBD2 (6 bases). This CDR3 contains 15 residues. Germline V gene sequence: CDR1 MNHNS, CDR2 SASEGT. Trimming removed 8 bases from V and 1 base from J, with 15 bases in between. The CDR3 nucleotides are TGTGCCAGCGGGGACTCACCGGAATCCTACAATGAGCAGTTCTTC. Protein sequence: CASGDSPESYNEQFF.

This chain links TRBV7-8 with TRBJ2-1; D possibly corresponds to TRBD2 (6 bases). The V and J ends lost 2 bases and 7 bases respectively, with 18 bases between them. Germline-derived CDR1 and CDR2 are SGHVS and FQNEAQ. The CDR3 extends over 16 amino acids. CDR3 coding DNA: TGTGCCAGCAGCTTAAATCAGAGGGGAGGTTTGAATGAGCAGTTCTTC. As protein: CASSLNQRGGLNEQFF.

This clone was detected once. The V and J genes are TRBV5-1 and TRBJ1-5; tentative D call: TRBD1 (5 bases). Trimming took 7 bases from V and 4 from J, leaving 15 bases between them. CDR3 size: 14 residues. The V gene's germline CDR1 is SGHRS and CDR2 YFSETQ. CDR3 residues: CASVLRGGNQPQHF. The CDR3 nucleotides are TGCGCCAGCGTACTTCGCGGGGGGAATCAGCCCCAGCATTTT.

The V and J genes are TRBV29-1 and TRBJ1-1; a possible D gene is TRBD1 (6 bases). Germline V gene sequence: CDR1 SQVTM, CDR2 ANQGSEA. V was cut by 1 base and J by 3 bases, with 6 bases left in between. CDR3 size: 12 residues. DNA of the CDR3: TGCAGCGTTGAAGGGGGGCACACTGAAGCTTTCTTT. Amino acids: CSVEGGHTEAFF.

CDR3 sequence: CSVEIRTGDYEQYF. CDR3 coding DNA: TGCAGCGTTGAAATAAGGACGGGAGACTACGAGCAGTACTTC. The V gene is TRBV29-1, the J gene TRBJ2-7; TRBD2 is a possible D gene (6 bases). Germline V CDR1 and CDR2: SQVTM, ANQGSEA. The CDR3 length is 14 residues. Trimming removed 2 bases at V and 3 bases at J, with 14 bases between.

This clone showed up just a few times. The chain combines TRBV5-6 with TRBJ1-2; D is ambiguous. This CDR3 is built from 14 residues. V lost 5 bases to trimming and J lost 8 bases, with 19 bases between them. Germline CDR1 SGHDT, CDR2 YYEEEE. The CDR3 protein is CASSAGRPPLGYTF. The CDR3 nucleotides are TGTGCCAGCAGTGCGGGCAGGCCTCCCTTGGGCTACACCTTC.